This TCR beta chain was found in a study of T cells in Graves' hyperthyroidism and ophthalmopathy. Overall study findings and caveats: Most expanded thyroid clonotypes above 0.001 recurred in blood. Median prediction lead before ophthalmopathy onset was 5 to 7 months with the model.

This clonotype was counted at least ten times. What it binds is not known. Researchers amplified the TCR beta CDR3 regions from RNA transcripts. A set of HTBI primers served as the primers for a first-round RT-PCR of the TCR CDR3. TCRdb called the multiplex PCR reads again in MiXCR, with one record for every CDR3 protein. The sample includes around 360,000 distinct CDR3 sequences, 12% to 15% of them seen just once. CDR3 size: 15 residues. Germline CDR1 is LGHDT and CDR2 is YNNKEL (reference sequence). V lost 5 bases to trimming and J lost 4 bases, with 17 bases between them. Sequences were obtained from blood. The TCR sequence derives from an older woman with Graves' ophthalmopathy. The chain joins TRBV3-1 to TRBJ1-1; D may be TRBD1 (5 bases). The CDR3 DNA sequence: TGTGCCAGCAGCTTCCAGGGAGCCTTGGGCACTGAAGCTTTCTTT. Its protein is CASSFQGALGTEAFF. The full variable domain, with the rest looked up from reference TRBV3-1 and TRBJ1-1, is DTAVSQTPKYLVTQMGNDKSIKCEQNLGHDTMYWYKQDSKKFLKIMFSYNNKELIINETVPNRFSPKSPDKAHLNLHINSLELGDSAVYFCASSFQGALGTEAFFGQGTRLTVV.